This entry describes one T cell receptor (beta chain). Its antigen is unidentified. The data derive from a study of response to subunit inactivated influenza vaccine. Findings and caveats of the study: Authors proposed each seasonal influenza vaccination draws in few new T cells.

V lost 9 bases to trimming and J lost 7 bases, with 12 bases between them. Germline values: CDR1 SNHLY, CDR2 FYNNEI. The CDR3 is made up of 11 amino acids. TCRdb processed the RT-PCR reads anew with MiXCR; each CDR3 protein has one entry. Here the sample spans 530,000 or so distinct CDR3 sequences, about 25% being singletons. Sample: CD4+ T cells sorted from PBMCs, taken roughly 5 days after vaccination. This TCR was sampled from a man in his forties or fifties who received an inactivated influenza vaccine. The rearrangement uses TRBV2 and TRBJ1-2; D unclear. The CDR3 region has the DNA TGTGCCAGGTCGGGGTCGGGTGGCTACACCTTC. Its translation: CARSGSGGYTF.